Listed here are 5 T cell receptor beta chains from one sample, sequenced in a study of T cell responses to AZD1222 COVID-19 vaccine. Here immunoSEQ multiplex PCR was the method, and the copy in TCRdb shows in-frame clones only, minus some. The table has 95,000 to 110,000 clones, about 85% seen once. Source: peripheral blood, taken on day 0 of AZD1222 vaccination. These receptors all come from an adult in good health.

The genes are TRBV11-2 and TRBJ2-1; D gene unclear. Trimming stripped 4 bases from V and 8 bases from J, with 18 bases between. Germline-derived CDR1 and CDR2 are SGHAT and FQNNGV. The CDR3 runs to 15 residues. CDR3 bases: TGTGCCAGCAGCTCCTCAGGTTTTCGGTCCGATGAGCAGTTCTTC. Translated, it gives CASSSSGFRSDEQFF.

V is TRBV11-2 and J is TRBJ1-4; the D gene is possibly TRBD1 (5 bases). Per germline, CDR1 SGHAT and CDR2 FQNNGV. The CDR3 sequence is 14 residues long. V lost 2 bases and J 8 bases, leaving 12 bases between the germline ends. CDR3 region: CASSLQGVNEKLFF. The CDR3 DNA sequence: TGTGCCAGCAGCTTACAGGGTGTCAACGAAAAACTGTTTTTT.

In DNA form, the CDR3 reads TGTGCCAGCAGCTCCGCGACTAGCGGGATTGGTGAGCAGTTCTTC. Translating gives CASSSATSGIGEQFF. This sequence joins TRBV7-2 and TRBJ2-1, with TRBD2 identical over 11 bases. CDR1 is SGHTA and CDR2 is FQGNSA in the germline V gene. J was trimmed by 9 bases and V by 4 bases; bases with no gene match: 8. The CDR3 has 15 residues.

V usage is TRBV19 and J usage is TRBJ2-1, with D uncertain. The CDR3 runs 13 residues. V dropped 6 bases and J dropped 7 bases, with 13 bases sitting between them. Looked up from germline, CDR1 is LNHDA and CDR2 is SQIVND (reference sequence). The CDR3 nucleotides read TGTGCCAGTAGCAGTGGGTTCGCGAATGAGCAGTTCTTC. Its protein is CASSSGFANEQFF.

The genes are TRBV19 and TRBJ2-4, with 7 bases that match TRBD1. This CDR3 has 16 amino acids. CDR1 and CDR2 (germline): LNHDA, SQIVND (reference sequence). The trim removed 3 bases at V and 3 bases at J, leaving 8 bases unmatched. CDR3 loop: CASSMFSAGGKNIQYF. CDR3 coding DNA: TGTGCCAGTAGTATGTTTTCGGCAGGGGGCAAAAACATTCAGTACTTC.